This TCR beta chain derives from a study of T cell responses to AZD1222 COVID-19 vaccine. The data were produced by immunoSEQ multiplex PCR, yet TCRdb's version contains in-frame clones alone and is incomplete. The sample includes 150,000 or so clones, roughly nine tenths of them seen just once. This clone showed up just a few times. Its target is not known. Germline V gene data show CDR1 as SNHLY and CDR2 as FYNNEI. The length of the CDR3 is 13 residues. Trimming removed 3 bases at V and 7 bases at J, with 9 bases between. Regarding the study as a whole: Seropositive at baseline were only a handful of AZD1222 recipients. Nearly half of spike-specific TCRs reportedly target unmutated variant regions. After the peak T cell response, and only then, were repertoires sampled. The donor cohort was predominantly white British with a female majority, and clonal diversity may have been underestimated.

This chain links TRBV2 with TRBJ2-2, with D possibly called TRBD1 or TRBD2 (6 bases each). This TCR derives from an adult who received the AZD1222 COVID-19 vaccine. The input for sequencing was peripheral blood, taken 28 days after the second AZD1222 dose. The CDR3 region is CASSDRGVGELFF. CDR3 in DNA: TGTGCCAGCAGTGATAGGGGGGTCGGGGAGCTGTTTTTT.